This T cell receptor (beta chain) is drawn from a study of T cells in localized non-small cell lung cancer. Study observations and caveats: Researchers found a median 57 of the top 100 tumor clones in adjacent lung. Higher blood T cell density tracked longer overall survival.

Free of atypia, the adjacent lung was collected at least 2 cm away from the tumor margin. Repertoires were generated with immunoSEQ multiplex PCR, while TCRdb's copy carries only in-frame clones and drops some. Of approximately 2,600 clones detected, 20% to 30% appear once; the ten largest clones hold about 12%. This clone occurred a few times. Its antigen is unknown. Germline CDR1 reads SGHNT; CDR2 reads YENEEA. V was cut by 5 bases and J by 9 bases, with 24 bases left in between. The CDR3 length is 16 residues. The rearrangement links TRBV11-3 to TRBJ2-3; weak D call: TRBD2 (5 bases). This sample comprised normal lung tissue next to the tumor, obtained before any cancer treatment. The receptor comes from a male donor at least 60 years old with stage II lung adenocarcinoma. CDR3 protein: CASSPTLTSFGATQYF. The CDR3 nucleotides are TGTGCCAGCAGCCCGACACTCACTAGTTTTGGCGCGACGCAGTATTTT.